This TCR beta chain was identified in a study of OX40 agonist ivuxolimab in advanced cancers. Germline V gene lookup returns CDR1 SGHAT and CDR2 FQNNGV. CDR3 length: 13 amino acids. V was pared by 6 bases and J by 4 bases, with 10 bases between. Using immunoSEQ multiplex PCR, the repertoire was profiled, and TCRdb retains in-frame clones only, with some absent. The data contain some 100,000 clones, around nine tenths of them singletons. In this sample, this clone turned up once. This TCR derives from an adult with an advanced solid tumor such as melanoma, head and neck, liver or kidney cancer. The rearrangement uses TRBV11-2 and TRBJ2-1; possible D gene TRBD2, 5 bases. The sequenced sample was CD4+ or CD8+ T cells sorted from blood, obtained in a trial of the OX40 agonist ivuxolimab. The CDR3 DNA sequence: TGTGCCAGCAGACGAACGGGGTACAATGAGCAGTTCTTC. Translation gives CASRRTGYNEQFF.